The rows below give T cell receptor beta chains drawn from one sample of a study of blood T cells in healthy people across ages. In TCRdb, the 5' RACE reads were re-called with MiXCR into one record per CDR3 protein. This table has fewer than 800,000 distinct CDR3 sequences, around 20% appearing once. The sample taken for sequencing was blood. These receptors were collected from a man in his 70s in good health. Both conserved end residues are part of each CDR3. D genes are given only for firm matches. Clone size appears in some rows only: once, few, many, or a class for an expanded clone.

D,V,length,size,J,CDR3,DNA
NA,TRBV5-1,14,NA,TRBJ2-1,CASSLGAGYNEQFF,TGCGCCAGCAGCTTGGGCGCAGGCTACAATGAGCAGTTCTTC
NA,TRBV7-3,13,NA,TRBJ2-5,CASSLSGTEQQYF,TGTGCCAGCAGCTTAAGCGGGACAGAACAGCAGTACTTC
NA,TRBV9,16,NA,TRBJ2-3,CASSVAGGSTTDTQYF,TGTGCCAGCAGCGTAGCTGGGGGCAGTACCACAGATACGCAGTATTTT
TRBD1,TRBV6-6,16,NA,TRBJ2-2,CASRKGQGEGTGELFF,TGTGCCAGCAGGAAAGGACAGGGGGAGGGCACCGGGGAGCTGTTTTTT
TRBD2,TRBV10-3,13,many,TRBJ2-7,CATLGLAPYEQYF,TGTGCCACATTGGGACTAGCGCCCTACGAGCAGTACTTC
NA,TRBV6-2/TRBV6-3,13,NA,TRBJ1-1,CAGSYLRNTEAFF,TGTGCCGGCAGTTACCTACGGAACACTGAAGCTTTCTTT
TRBD1,TRBV7-9,17,few,TRBJ2-4,CASSLVGTGGSKNIQYF,TGTGCCAGCAGCTTAGTAGGGACAGGGGGATCCAAAAACATTCAGTACTTC
NA,TRBV4-1,15,NA,TRBJ2-5,CASSQSQVVEETQYF,TGCGCCAGCAGCCAGAGCCAAGTGGTAGAAGAGACCCAGTACTTC
TRBD1,TRBV4-1,16,few,TRBJ2-7,CASSQGTGTGSYEQYF,TGCGCCAGCAGCCAAGGGACCGGGACAGGGTCCTACGAGCAGTACTTC
NA,TRBV6-4,13,NA,TRBJ2-5,CASRASAQETQYF,TGTGCCAGCCGGGCTAGCGCGCAAGAGACCCAGTACTTC
TRBD2,TRBV20-1,13,few,TRBJ2-5,CSGASGSSETQYF,TGCAGTGGGGCTAGCGGGAGCTCGGAGACCCAGTACTTC
TRBD1,TRBV4-2,14,NA,TRBJ1-4,CASSRDRGPEKLFF,TGTGCCAGCAGCCGAGACAGGGGGCCTGAAAAACTGTTTTTT
NA,TRBV20-1,13,NA,TRBJ2-1,CSVTTGKTSEQFF,TGCAGTGTAACAACAGGGAAAACTAGTGAGCAGTTCTTC
NA,TRBV7-8,15,few,TRBJ1-4,CASSARQSTNEKLFF,TGTGCCAGCAGCGCCCGACAGTCAACTAATGAAAAACTGTTTTTT
NA,TRBV20-1,15,NA,TRBJ2-3,CSARMGSTSTDTQYF,TGCAGTGCTAGGATGGGGTCCACTAGCACAGATACGCAGTATTTT
TRBD2,TRBV5-1,17,NA,TRBJ2-5,CASSLGGTGTSRETQYF,TGCGCCAGCAGCTTGGGAGGAACCGGGACTAGCCGAGAGACCCAGTACTTC
NA,TRBV7-2,15,few,TRBJ2-3,CASSQQGVFGGTQYF,TGTGCCAGCAGCCAGCAGGGGGTCTTCGGGGGTACGCAGTATTTT
TRBD1,TRBV5-1,14,few,TRBJ2-1,CASSNDRAMETQFF,TGCGCCAGCAGTAATGACAGGGCGATGGAGACCCAGTTCTTC
NA,TRBV14,16,few,TRBJ1-4,CASSQDRTRKNEKLFF,TGTGCCAGCAGCCAAGATCGAACCAGGAAAAATGAAAAACTGTTTTTT
NA,TRBV28,14,NA,TRBJ2-7,CASSPATGEYEQYF,TGTGCCAGCAGCCCGGCGACAGGCGAATACGAGCAGTACTTC
TRBD1,TRBV11-2,14,NA,TRBJ1-2,CASSLVLTGGKYTF,TGTGCCAGCAGCTTAGTGTTGACAGGGGGGAAGTACACCTTC
NA,TRBV29-1,13,few,TRBJ2-3,CSVDKQPADTQYF,TGCAGCGTTGATAAACAGCCGGCAGATACGCAGTATTTT
NA,TRBV11-2,15,few,TRBJ2-2,CASSYRGHNTGELFF,TGTGCCAGCAGCTATCGGGGCCATAACACCGGGGAGCTGTTTTTT
NA,TRBV10-3,17,few,TRBJ1-3,CAISDPGRKSSGNTIYF,TGTGCCATCAGTGATCCGGGCAGAAAGAGCTCTGGAAACACCATATATTTT
TRBD2,TRBV27,15,few,TRBJ2-3,CASGNGLAGPDTQYF,TGTGCCAGCGGGAACGGACTAGCGGGACCAGATACGCAGTATTTT